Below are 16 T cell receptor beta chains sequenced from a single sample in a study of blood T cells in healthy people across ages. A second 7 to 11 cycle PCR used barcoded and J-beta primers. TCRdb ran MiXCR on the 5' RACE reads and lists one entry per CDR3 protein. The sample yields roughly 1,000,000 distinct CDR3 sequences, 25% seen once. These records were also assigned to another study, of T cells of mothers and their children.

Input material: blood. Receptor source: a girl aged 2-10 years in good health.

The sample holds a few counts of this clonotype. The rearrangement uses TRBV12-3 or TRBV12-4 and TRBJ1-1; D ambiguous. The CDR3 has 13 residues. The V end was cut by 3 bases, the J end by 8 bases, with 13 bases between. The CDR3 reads CASSFSPGSEAFF. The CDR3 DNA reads TGTGCCAGCAGTTTCTCCCCGGGGTCAGAAGCTTTCTTT.

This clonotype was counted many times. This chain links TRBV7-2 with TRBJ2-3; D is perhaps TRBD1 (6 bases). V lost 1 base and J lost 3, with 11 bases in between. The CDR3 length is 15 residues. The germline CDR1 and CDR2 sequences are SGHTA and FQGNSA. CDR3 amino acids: CASSLVGTSTDTQYF. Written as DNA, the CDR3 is TGTGCCAGCAGCTTAGTTGGGACATCGACAGATACGCAGTATTTT.

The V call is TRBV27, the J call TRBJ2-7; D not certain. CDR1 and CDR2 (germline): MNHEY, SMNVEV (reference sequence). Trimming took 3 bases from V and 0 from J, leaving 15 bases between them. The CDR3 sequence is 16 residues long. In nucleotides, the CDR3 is TGTGCCAGCAGTTTCCGAATTGGCGGAAGCTCCTACGAGCAGTACTTC. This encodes CASSFRIGGSSYEQYF.

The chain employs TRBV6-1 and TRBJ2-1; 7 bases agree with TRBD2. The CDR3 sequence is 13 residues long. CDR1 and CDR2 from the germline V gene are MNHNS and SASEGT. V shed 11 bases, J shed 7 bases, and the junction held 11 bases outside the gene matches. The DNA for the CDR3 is TGTGCCGAGGGGCGGGAGTTAGTAAATGAGCAGTTCTTC. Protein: CAEGRELVNEQFF.

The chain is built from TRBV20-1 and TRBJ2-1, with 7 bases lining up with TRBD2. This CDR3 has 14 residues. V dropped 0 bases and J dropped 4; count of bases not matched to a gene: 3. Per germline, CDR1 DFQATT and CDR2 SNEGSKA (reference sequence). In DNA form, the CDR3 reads TGCAGTGCTAGAGATGGACTAGTTTACAATGAGCAGTTCTTC. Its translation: CSARDGLVYNEQFF.

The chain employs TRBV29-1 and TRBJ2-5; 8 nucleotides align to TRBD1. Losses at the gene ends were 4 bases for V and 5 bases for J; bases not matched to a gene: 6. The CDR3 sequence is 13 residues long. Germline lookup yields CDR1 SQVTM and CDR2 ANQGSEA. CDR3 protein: CSVGGQGRETQYF. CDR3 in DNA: TGCAGCGTTGGAGGACAGGGCCGGGAGACCCAGTACTTC.

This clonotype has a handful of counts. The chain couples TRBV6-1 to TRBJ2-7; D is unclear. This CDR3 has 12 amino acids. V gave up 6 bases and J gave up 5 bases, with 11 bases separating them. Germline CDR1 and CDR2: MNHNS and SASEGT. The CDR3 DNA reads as TGTGCCAGCAGGACGGCTTTCGACGAGCAGTACTTC. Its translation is CASRTAFDEQYF.

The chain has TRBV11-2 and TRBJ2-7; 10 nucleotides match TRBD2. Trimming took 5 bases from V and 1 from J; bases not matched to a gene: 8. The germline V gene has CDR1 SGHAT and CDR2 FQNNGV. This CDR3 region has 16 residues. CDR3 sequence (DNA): TGTGCCAGCAGCCCTCCTCTAGCGGGAGTATCCTACGAGCAGTACTTC. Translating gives CASSPPLAGVSYEQYF.

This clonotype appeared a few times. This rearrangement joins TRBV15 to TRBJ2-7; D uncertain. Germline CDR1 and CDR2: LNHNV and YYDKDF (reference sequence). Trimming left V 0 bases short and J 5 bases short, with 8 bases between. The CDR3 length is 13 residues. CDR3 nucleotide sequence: TGTGCCACCAGCAGAGATTCTTATGACGAGCAGTACTTC. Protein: CATSRDSYDEQYF.

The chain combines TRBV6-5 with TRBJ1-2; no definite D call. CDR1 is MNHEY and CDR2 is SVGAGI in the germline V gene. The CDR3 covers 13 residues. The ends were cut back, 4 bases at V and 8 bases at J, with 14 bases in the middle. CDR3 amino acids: CASSSGSFGGYTF. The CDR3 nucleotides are TGTGCCAGCAGTTCCGGGAGTTTCGGGGGCTACACCTTC.

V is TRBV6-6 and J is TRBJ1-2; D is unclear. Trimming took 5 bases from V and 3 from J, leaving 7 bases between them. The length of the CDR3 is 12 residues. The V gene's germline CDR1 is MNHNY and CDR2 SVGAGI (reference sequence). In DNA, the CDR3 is TGTGCCAGCAGTCCGGCCGACTATGGCTACACCTTC. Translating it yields CASSPADYGYTF.

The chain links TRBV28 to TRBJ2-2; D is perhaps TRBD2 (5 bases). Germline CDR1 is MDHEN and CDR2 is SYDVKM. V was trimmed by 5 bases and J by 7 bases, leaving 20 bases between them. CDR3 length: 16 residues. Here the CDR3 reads CASSPRADSADGELFF. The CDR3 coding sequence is TGTGCCAGCAGTCCACGGGCGGACTCGGCGGACGGGGAGCTGTTTTTT.

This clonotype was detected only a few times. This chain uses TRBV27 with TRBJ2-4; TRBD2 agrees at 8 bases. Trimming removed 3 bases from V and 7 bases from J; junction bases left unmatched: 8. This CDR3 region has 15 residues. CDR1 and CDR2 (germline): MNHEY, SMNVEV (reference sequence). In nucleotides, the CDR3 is TGTGCCAGCAGTTTTGGGGTCCCTAGCGGGAACATTCAGTACTTC. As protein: CASSFGVPSGNIQYF.

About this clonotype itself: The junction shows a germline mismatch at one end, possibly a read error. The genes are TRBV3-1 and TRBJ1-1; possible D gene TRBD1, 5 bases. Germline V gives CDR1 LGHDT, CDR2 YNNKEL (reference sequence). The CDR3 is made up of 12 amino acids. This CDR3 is CASSQDLGGVVF. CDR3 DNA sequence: TGTGCCAGCAGCCAAGATCTTGGGGGGGTGGTCTTT.

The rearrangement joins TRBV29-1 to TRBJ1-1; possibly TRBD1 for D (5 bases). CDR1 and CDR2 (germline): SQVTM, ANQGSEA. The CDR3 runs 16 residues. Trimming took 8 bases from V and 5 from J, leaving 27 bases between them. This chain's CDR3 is CSSEEGRRLMETEAFF. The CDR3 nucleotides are TGCAGCTCTGAGGAGGGGAGAAGATTGATGGAAACTGAAGCTTTCTTT.

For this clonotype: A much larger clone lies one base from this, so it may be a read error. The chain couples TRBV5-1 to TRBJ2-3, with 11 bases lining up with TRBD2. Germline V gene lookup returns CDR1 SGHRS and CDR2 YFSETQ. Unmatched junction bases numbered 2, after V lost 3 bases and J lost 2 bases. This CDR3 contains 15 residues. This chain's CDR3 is CASSSGLADTDTQYF. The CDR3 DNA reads TGCGCCAGCAGCTCGGGACTAGCGGACACAGATACGCAGTATTTT. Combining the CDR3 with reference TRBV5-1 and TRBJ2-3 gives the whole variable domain KAGVTQTPRYLIKTRGQQVTLSCSPISGHRSVSWYQQTPGQGLQFLFEYFSETQRNKGNFPGRFSGRQFSNSRSEMNVSTLELGDSALYLCASSSGLADTDTQYFGPGTRLTVL.